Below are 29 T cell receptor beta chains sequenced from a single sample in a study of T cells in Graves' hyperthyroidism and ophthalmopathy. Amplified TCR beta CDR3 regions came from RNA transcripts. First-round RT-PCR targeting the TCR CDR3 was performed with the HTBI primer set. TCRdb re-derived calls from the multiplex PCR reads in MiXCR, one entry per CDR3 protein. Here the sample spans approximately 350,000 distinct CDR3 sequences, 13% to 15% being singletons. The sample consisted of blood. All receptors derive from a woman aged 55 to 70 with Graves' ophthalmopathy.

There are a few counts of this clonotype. CDR3 bases: TGTGCCAGCAGCCAAAGCGAGTACACAGATACGCAGTATTTT. Translated, it gives CASSQSEYTDTQYF. The genes are TRBV5-8 and TRBJ2-3; no reliable D call. The CDR3 covers 14 residues. Germline-derived CDR1 and CDR2 are SGHTS and YDEGEE. V was clipped by 4 bases and J by 2 bases, with 11 bases between them. The variable domain in full, with the rest retrieved from reference TRBV5-8 and TRBJ2-3, is EAGVTQSPTHLIKTRGQQATLRCSPISGHTSVYWYQQALGLGLQFLLWYDEGEERNRGNFPPRFSGRQFPNYSSELNVNALELEDSALYLCASSQSEYTDTQYFGPGTRLTVL.

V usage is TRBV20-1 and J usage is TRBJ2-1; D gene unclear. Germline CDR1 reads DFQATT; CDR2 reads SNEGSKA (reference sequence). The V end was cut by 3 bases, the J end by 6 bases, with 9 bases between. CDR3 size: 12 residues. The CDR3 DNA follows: TGCAGTGCTAGTCCATTCGGCAATGAGCAGTTCTTC. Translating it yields CSASPFGNEQFF.

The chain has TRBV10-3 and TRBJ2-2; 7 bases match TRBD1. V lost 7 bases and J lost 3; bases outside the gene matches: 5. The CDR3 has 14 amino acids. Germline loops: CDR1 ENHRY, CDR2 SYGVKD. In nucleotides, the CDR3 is TGTGCCATCAACGAGGGGGCCGACACCGGGGAGCTGTTTTTT. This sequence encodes CAINEGADTGELFF.

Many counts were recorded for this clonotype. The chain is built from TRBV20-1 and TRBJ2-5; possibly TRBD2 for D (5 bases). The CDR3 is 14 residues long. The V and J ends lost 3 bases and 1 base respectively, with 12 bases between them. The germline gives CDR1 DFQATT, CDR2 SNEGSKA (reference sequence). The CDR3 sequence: CSARSLGIQETQYF. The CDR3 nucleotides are TGCAGTGCTAGGTCGCTCGGGATCCAAGAGACCCAGTACTTC.

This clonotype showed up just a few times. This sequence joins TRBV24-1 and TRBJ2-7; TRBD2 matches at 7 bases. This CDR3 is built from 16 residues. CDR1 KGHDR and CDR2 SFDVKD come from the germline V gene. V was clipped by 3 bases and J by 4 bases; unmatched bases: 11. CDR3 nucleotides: TGTGCCACCAGTGATCCGCCCCCAAAGCGGGAATACGAGCAGTACTTC. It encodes CATSDPPPKREYEQYF.

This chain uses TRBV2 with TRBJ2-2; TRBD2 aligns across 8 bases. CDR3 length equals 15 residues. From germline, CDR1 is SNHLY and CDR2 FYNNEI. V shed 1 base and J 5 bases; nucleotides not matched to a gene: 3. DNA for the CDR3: TGTGCCAGCAGTGAAGTATCGGGAGGGACCGGGGAGCTGTTTTTT. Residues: CASSEVSGGTGELFF.

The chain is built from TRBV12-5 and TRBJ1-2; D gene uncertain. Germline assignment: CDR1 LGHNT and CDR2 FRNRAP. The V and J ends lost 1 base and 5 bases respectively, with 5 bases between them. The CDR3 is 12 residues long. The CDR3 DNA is TGTGCTAGTGGTTTGGAAGGATATGGCTACACCTTC. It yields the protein CASGLEGYGYTF.

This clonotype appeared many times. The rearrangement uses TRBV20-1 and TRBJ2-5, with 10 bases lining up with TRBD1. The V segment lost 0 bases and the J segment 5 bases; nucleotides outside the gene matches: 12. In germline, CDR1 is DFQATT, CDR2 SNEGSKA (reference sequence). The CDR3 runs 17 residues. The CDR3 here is CSARDSGTGVVSETQYF. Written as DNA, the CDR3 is TGCAGTGCTAGAGATTCCGGGACAGGGGTTGTCAGTGAGACCCAGTACTTC.

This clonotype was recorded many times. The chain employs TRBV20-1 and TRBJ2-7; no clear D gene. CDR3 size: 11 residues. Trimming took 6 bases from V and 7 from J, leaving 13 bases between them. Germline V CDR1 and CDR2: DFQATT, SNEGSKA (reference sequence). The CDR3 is CSAQSASEQYF. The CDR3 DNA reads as TGCAGTGCCCAGAGTGCCTCAGAGCAGTACTTC.

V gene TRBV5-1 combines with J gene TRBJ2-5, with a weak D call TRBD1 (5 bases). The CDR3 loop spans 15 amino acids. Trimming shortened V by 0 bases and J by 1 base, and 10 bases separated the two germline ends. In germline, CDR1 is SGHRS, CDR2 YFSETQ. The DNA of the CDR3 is TGCGCCAGCAGCTTGGTAGTAGGGGTCCAAGAGACCCAGTACTTC. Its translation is CASSLVVGVQETQYF.

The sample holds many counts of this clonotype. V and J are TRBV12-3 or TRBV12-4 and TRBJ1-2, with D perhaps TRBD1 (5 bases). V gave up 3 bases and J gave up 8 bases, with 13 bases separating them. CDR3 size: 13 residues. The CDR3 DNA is TGTGCCAGCAGTTTCGGGGACCTGCGGGGCTACACCTTC. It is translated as CASSFGDLRGYTF.

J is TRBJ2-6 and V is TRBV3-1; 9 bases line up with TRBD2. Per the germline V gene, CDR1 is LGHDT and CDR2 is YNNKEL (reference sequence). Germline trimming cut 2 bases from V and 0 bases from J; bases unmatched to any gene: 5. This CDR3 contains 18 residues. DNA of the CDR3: TGTGCCAGCAGCCAACGCTTTAGCGGGAGCTCTGGGGCCAACGTCCTGACTTTC. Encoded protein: CASSQRFSGSSGANVLTF.

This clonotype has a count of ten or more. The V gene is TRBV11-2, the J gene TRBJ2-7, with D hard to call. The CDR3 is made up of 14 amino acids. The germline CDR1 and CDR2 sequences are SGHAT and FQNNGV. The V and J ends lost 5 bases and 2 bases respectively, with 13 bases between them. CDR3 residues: CASSESWEAYEQYF. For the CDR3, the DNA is TGTGCCAGCAGCGAAAGTTGGGAAGCCTACGAGCAGTACTTC.

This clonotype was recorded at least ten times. The CDR3 coding sequence is TGTGCCAGCAGTTTATCGGGAGCCCCTACGGAGCAGTACTTC. Its protein product is CASSLSGAPTEQYF. The J gene is TRBJ2-7, the V gene TRBV27; D perhaps matches TRBD2 (5 bases). The germline V gene encodes CDR1 MNHEY and CDR2 SMNVEV (reference sequence). The CDR3 totals 14 residues. V was clipped by 0 bases and J by 7 bases, with 13 bases between them.

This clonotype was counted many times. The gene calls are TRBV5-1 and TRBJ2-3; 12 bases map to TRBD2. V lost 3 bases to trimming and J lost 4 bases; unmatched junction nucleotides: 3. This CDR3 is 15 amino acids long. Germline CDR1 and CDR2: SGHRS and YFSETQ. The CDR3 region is CASSWTSGNSDTQYF. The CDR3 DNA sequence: TGCGCCAGCAGCTGGACTAGCGGGAACTCAGATACGCAGTATTTT. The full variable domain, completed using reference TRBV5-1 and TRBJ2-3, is KAGVTQTPRYLIKTRGQQVTLSCSPISGHRSVSWYQQTPGQGLQFLFEYFSETQRNKGNFPGRFSGRQFSNSRSEMNVSTLELGDSALYLCASSWTSGNSDTQYFGPGTRLTVL.

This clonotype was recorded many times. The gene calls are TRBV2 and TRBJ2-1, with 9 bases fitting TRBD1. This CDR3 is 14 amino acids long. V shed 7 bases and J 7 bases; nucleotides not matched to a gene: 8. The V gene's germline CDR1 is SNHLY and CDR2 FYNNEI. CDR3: CASNRDRVGNEQFF. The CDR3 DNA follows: TGTGCCAGCAACCGGGACAGGGTGGGGAATGAGCAGTTCTTC.

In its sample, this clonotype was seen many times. The CDR3 loop is CASIGAPSTDTQYF. CDR3 DNA sequence: TGTGCCAGCATCGGGGCACCTAGCACAGATACGCAGTATTTT. This rearrangement joins TRBV7-8 to TRBJ2-3; D assignment may be TRBD1 or TRBD2 (5 bases each). The V end was cut by 7 bases, the J end by 0 bases, with 11 bases between. CDR1 SGHVS and CDR2 FQNEAQ come from the germline V gene. This CDR3 region has 14 residues.

CDR3 sequence (DNA): TGTGCCAGCAGCTCTACAGGGCTAGCCTACGAGCAGTACTTC. Translated, it gives CASSSTGLAYEQYF. This chain uses TRBV5-4 with TRBJ2-7, with D possibly being TRBD1 (6 bases). This CDR3 region has 14 residues. V was shortened by 3 bases and J by 2 bases, with 12 bases between the two germline ends. The germline gives CDR1 SGHNT, CDR2 YYREEE (reference sequence).

CDR3 loop: CASSQLGPPLGTEAFF. CDR3 in DNA: TGTGCCAGCAGCCAACTCGGCCCTCCTCTGGGAACTGAAGCTTTCTTT. The chain has TRBV3-1 and TRBJ1-1; D gene uncertain. The V and J ends lost 2 bases and 5 bases respectively, with 18 bases between them. Germline CDR1 reads LGHDT; CDR2 reads YNNKEL (reference sequence). The CDR3 extends over 16 amino acids.

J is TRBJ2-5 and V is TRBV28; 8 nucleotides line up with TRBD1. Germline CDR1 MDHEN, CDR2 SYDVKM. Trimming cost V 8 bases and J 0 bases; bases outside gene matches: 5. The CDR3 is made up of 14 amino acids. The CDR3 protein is CASEQGANQETQYF. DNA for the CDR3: TGTGCCAGCGAGCAGGGGGCCAACCAAGAGACCCAGTACTTC.

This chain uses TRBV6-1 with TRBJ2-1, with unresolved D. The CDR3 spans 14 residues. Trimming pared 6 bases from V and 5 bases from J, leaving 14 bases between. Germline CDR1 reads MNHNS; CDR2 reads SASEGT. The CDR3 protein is CASRSTVLHNEQFF. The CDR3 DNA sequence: TGTGCCAGCAGGAGTACAGTCCTTCACAATGAGCAGTTCTTC.

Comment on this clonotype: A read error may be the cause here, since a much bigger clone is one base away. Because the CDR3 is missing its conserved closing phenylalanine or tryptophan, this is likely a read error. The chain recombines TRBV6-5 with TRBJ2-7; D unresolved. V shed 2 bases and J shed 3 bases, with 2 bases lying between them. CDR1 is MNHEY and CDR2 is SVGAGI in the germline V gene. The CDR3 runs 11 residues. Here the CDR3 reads CASSYLYEQYI. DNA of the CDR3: TGTGCCAGCAGTTACCTCTACGAGCAGTACATC.

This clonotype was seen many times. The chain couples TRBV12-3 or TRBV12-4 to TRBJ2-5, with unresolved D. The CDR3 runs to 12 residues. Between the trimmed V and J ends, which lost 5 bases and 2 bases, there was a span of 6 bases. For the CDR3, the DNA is TGTGCCAGCAGTAGACCGCAAGAGACCCAGTACTTC. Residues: CASSRPQETQYF.

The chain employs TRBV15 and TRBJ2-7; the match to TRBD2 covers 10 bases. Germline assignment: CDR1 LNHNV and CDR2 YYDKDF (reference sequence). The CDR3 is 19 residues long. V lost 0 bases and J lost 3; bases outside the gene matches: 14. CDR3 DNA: TGTGCCACCAGCAGAGATCCTTACCAATTAGCGGGAGGATTCTACGAGCAGTACTTC. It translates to CATSRDPYQLAGGFYEQYF.

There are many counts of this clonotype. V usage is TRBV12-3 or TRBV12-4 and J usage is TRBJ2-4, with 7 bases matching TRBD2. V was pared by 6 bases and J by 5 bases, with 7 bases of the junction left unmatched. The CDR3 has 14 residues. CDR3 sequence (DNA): TGTGCCAGCAGACCGATTGGGGGGGAAAACATTCAGTACTTC. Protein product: CASRPIGGENIQYF.

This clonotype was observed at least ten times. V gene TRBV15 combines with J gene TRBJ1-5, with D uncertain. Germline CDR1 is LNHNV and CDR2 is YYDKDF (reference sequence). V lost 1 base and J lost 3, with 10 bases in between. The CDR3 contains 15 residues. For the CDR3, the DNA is TGTGCCACCAGCAGAGGAGGACCGTCCAATCAGCCCCAGCATTTT. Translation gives CATSRGGPSNQPQHF. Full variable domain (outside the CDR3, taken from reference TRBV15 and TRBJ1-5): DAMVIQNPRYQVTQFGKPVTLSCSQTLNHNVMYWYQQKSSQAPKLLFHYYDKDFNNEADTPDNFQSRRPNTSFCFLDIRSPGLGDTAMYLCATSRGGPSNQPQHFGDGTRLSIL.

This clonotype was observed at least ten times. The CDR3: CASHLAVQETQYF. The CDR3 nucleotides are TGTGCCAGTCATCTAGCGGTTCAAGAGACCCAGTACTTC. The chain carries TRBV2 and TRBJ2-5; TRBD2 matches at 7 bases. The CDR3 consists of 13 residues. Germline V gene data show CDR1 as SNHLY and CDR2 as FYNNEI. The ends lost 9 bases at V and 2 bases at J; junction bases unmatched: 6.

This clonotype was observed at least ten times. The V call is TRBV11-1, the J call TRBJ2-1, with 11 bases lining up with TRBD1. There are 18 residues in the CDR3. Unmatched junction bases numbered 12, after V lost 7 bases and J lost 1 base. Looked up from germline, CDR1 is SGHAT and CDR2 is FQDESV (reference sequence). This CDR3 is CASTPVDRGRRSYNEQFF. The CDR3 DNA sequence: TGTGCCAGCACTCCGGTGGACAGGGGGCGAAGGTCCTACAATGAGCAGTTCTTC.

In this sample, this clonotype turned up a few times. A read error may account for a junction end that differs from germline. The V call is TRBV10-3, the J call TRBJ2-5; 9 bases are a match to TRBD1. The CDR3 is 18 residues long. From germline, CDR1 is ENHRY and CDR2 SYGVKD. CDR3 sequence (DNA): TGTGCCACCAGTGAGCCACCCCCCCGGGACAGGGAGGGAGAGACCCAGTACTTC. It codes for CATSEPPPRDREGETQYF.